The 22 T cell receptor beta chains below come from one sample, sequenced in a study of blood T cell repertoires in COVID-19. This table comes from immunoSEQ multiplex PCR, and its TCRdb copy is limited to in-frame clones, with some not included. Of fewer than 300,000 clones in the sample, around 85% were seen once. Source material: PBMCs or T cells enriched from blood (not recorded which). All receptors derive from a woman aged 50 to 60 who had recovered from COVID-19.

The V and J genes are TRBV27 and TRBJ2-3; D not resolved. CDR1 is MNHEY, CDR2 SMNVEV, per germline (reference sequence). Trimming stripped 8 bases from V and 6 bases from J, with 6 bases between. This CDR3 is built from 10 residues. The CDR3 DNA follows: TGTGCCAGCCTAGTGGATACGCAGTATTTT. Its translation is CASLVDTQYF.

This clone was counted a few times. The CDR3 DNA is TGTGCCAGCAGCCCCGACAGAAACTATGGCTACACCTTC. As protein: CASSPDRNYGYTF. This rearrangement joins TRBV9 to TRBJ1-2; D is possibly TRBD1 (5 bases). The CDR3 spans 13 residues. CDR1 is SGDLS and CDR2 is YYNGEE in the germline V gene. The germline V and J ends were trimmed by 4 bases and 2 bases, with 9 bases remaining between them. The entire variable domain, with the rest obtained from reference TRBV9 and TRBJ1-2, is as follows: DSGVTQTPKHLITATGQRVTLRCSPRSGDLSVYWYQQSLDQGLQFLIQYYNGEERAKGNILERFSAQQFPDLHSELNLSSLELGDSALYFCASSPDRNYGYTFGSGTRLTVV.

The CDR3 is CASSPRRRTEAFF. CDR3 in DNA: TGTGCCAGCAGCCCGAGGCGGAGGACTGAAGCTTTCTTT. The chain combines TRBV5-6 with TRBJ1-1; D is undetermined. V dropped 4 bases and J dropped 5 bases, with 12 bases sitting between them. The CDR3 spans 13 residues. Germline V gene data show CDR1 as SGHDT and CDR2 as YYEEEE.

V gene TRBV10-1 combines with J gene TRBJ2-2, with TRBD2 as a possible D gene (5 bases). Germline V gives CDR1 WNHNN, CDR2 SYGVQD (reference sequence). There are 16 residues in the CDR3. The V end was cut by 3 bases, the J end by 1 base, with 12 bases between. The CDR3 reads CASSEREQLNTGELFF. The CDR3 DNA reads as TGCGCCAGCAGTGAACGGGAACAATTGAACACCGGGGAGCTGTTTTTT.

The V call is TRBV5-1, the J call TRBJ2-2, with D hard to call. The germline V and J ends were trimmed by 1 base and 0 bases, with 7 bases remaining between them. Per the germline V gene, CDR1 is SGHRS and CDR2 is YFSETQ. The CDR3 is made up of 15 amino acids. CDR3 DNA sequence: TGCGCCAGCAGCTTGTTAGAAGCGAACACCGGGGAGCTGTTTTTT. This gives the protein CASSLLEANTGELFF.

The chain couples TRBV6-5 to TRBJ1-1, with D possibly being TRBD1 (6 bases). The CDR3 is 14 amino acids. Trimming stripped 6 bases from V and 1 base from J, with 12 bases between. Germline V CDR1 and CDR2: MNHEY, SVGAGI. DNA for the CDR3: TGTGCCAGCAGAACTACGGACAGGAACACTGAAGCTTTCTTT. This sequence encodes CASRTTDRNTEAFF.

The J gene is TRBJ1-5, the V gene TRBV7-9; 10 bases line up with TRBD1. The CDR3 extends over 16 amino acids. Trimming removed 5 bases from V and 2 bases from J; junction bases left unmatched: 6. Germline assignment: CDR1 SEHNR and CDR2 FQNEAQ (reference sequence). The CDR3 protein is CASSRGTGDGNQPQHF. The CDR3 DNA reads as TGTGCCAGCAGCAGAGGGACAGGGGACGGCAATCAGCCCCAGCATTTT.

This chain links TRBV28 with TRBJ2-3; 7 nucleotides agree with TRBD2. There are 17 residues in the CDR3. The J segment lost 4 bases and the V segment lost 6 bases, leaving 16 bases of the junction unmatched. Germline values: CDR1 MDHEN, CDR2 SYDVKM. The CDR3 spells CASSTLDWRGGADTQYF. CDR3 sequence (DNA): TGTGCCAGCAGCACACTCGACTGGCGGGGAGGGGCAGATACGCAGTATTTT.

The rearrangement uses TRBV7-2 and TRBJ1-1; 9 nucleotides line up with TRBD1. The germline gives CDR1 SGHTA, CDR2 FQGNSA. V trimming: 5 bases; J trimming: 2 bases; junction bases outside the gene matches: 9. The CDR3 covers 16 residues. This CDR3 is CASSLSGTGLNTEAFF. The CDR3 coding sequence is TGTGCCAGCAGCCTCTCCGGGACAGGGCTAAACACTGAAGCTTTCTTT.

The CDR3: CASSPMTGHQPQHF. The CDR3 nucleotides read TGTGCCAGCAGTCCAATGACAGGGCATCAGCCCCAGCATTTT. V and J are TRBV28 and TRBJ1-5; 7 positions agree with TRBD1. This CDR3 has 14 amino acids. Trimming removed 5 bases from V and 5 bases from J; junction bases left unmatched: 6. The germline V gene encodes CDR1 MDHEN and CDR2 SYDVKM.

The J gene is TRBJ1-4, the V gene TRBV7-9, with D tentatively TRBD1 (5 bases). CDR3 length equals 14 residues. Trimming shortened V by 2 bases and J by 4 bases, and 8 bases separated the two germline ends. Germline CDR1 and CDR2: SEHNR and FQNEAQ (reference sequence). The CDR3 region has the DNA TGTGCCAGCAGCTTACAGGGCCTTAATGAAAAACTGTTTTTT. Its translation: CASSLQGLNEKLFF.

This chain joins TRBV5-1 and TRBJ2-1; possibly TRBD2 for D (6 bases). The CDR3 length is 13 residues. The germline V and J ends were trimmed by 4 bases and 9 bases, with 14 bases remaining between them. CDR1 is SGHRS, CDR2 YFSETQ, per germline. CDR3 sequence (DNA): TGCGCCAGCAGCCCCCCGGACGGGAGTGAGCAGTTCTTC. This sequence encodes CASSPPDGSEQFF.

This chain links TRBV7-9 with TRBJ1-1, with a possible D match to TRBD1 (5 bases). Trimming removed 5 bases at V and 4 bases at J, with 11 bases between. This CDR3 has 13 amino acids. Looked up from germline, CDR1 is SEHNR and CDR2 is FQNEAQ (reference sequence). CDR3 sequence: CASSPRTITEAFF. As DNA, the CDR3 is TGTGCCAGCAGCCCCCGGACAATCACTGAAGCTTTCTTT.

V gene TRBV28 combines with J gene TRBJ1-4; 7 nucleotides agree with TRBD1. The V gene's germline CDR1 is MDHEN and CDR2 SYDVKM. This CDR3 region has 17 residues. J lost 0 bases, V lost 10 bases, and 14 bases had no gene match. CDR3 sequence (DNA): TGTGCCACCAACTTCCCGGGACAGAGCACAACTAATGAAAAACTGTTTTTT. It is translated as CATNFPGQSTTNEKLFF.

V is TRBV5-1 and J is TRBJ1-3; D is possibly TRBD1 (5 bases). The CDR3 is 13 residues long. Trimming cost V 5 bases and J 7 bases, with 13 bases left between them. Germline V lookup: CDR1 SGHRS, CDR2 YFSETQ. The chain's CDR3 is CASSGADANTIYF. Here the CDR3 DNA reads TGCGCCAGCAGTGGGGCAGACGCGAACACCATATATTTT.

The gene calls are TRBV11-3 and TRBJ2-7; 8 nucleotides align to TRBD1. Trimming took 5 bases from V and 5 from J; bases not matched to a gene: 8. This CDR3 is 14 amino acids long. Germline V CDR1 and CDR2: SGHNT, YENEEA. CDR3 in amino acids: CASSQGQGVDEQYF. The CDR3 nucleotides read TGTGCCAGCAGCCAAGGACAGGGTGTCGACGAGCAGTACTTC.

V and J are TRBV5-4 and TRBJ2-2; D might be TRBD2 (6 bases). Trimming took off 0 bases at V and 0 bases at J, with 12 bases between the two ends. This CDR3 region has 17 residues. Germline loops: CDR1 SGHNT, CDR2 YYREEE (reference sequence). CDR3 region: CASSLASGLSNTGELFF. The CDR3 DNA sequence: TGTGCCAGCAGCTTGGCCTCGGGACTTTCGAACACCGGGGAGCTGTTTTTT.

The chain combines TRBV4-1 with TRBJ1-1; perhaps TRBD1 as D (6 bases). This CDR3 comprises 15 residues. V shed 4 bases and J shed 0 bases, with 12 bases lying between them. Germline CDR1 is MGHRA and CDR2 is YSYEKL. CDR3: CASSRGQNMNTEAFF. Here the CDR3 DNA reads TGCGCCAGCAGCCGGGGACAAAACATGAACACTGAAGCTTTCTTT.

This chain joins TRBV4-1 and TRBJ1-5; TRBD1 agrees at 8 bases. The germline CDR1 and CDR2 sequences are MGHRA and YSYEKL. CDR3 length: 14 residues. V shed 1 base, J shed 6 bases, and the junction held 2 bases outside the gene matches. CDR3 residues: CASSQAGGSQPQHF. The CDR3 nucleotides read TGCGCCAGCAGCCAAGCAGGGGGCAGTCAGCCCCAGCATTTT.

The V call is TRBV11-2, the J call TRBJ1-1, with 12 bases fitting TRBD1. Germline V gene lookup returns CDR1 SGHAT and CDR2 FQNNGV. After removal of 5 bases from V and 3 bases from J, the junction contained 10 bases not matched to a gene. The CDR3 extends over 17 amino acids. The CDR3: CASSAAGTGGKYTEAFF. DNA of the CDR3: TGTGCCAGCAGCGCTGCCGGGACAGGGGGCAAGTACACTGAAGCTTTCTTT.

The chain links TRBV28 to TRBJ1-5, with 11 bases fitting TRBD1. The CDR3 extends over 14 amino acids. Looked up from germline, CDR1 is MDHEN and CDR2 is SYDVKM. Trimming cost V 8 bases and J 7 bases; bases outside gene matches: 7. CDR3 coding DNA: TGTGCCAGCTCCGGGACAGGGGGGCACCAGCCCCAGCATTTT. Translation: CASSGTGGHQPQHF.

The CDR3 DNA reads as TGTGCCAGCAGCTTAACGGGAGTAGATACGCAGTATTTT. Its translation: CASSLTGVDTQYF. The V gene is TRBV7-3, the J gene TRBJ2-3, with D possibly TRBD2 on 5 matching bases. The CDR3 consists of 13 residues. Trimming shortened V by 0 bases and J by 5 bases, and 6 bases separated the two germline ends. Germline-derived CDR1 and CDR2 are SGHTA and FQGTGA. Complete variable domain (other parts from reference TRBV7-3 and TRBJ2-3): GAGVSQTPSNKVTEKGKYVELRCDPISGHTALYWYRQSLGQGPEFLIYFQGTGAADDSGLPNDRFFAVRPEGSVSTLKIQRTERGDSAVYLCASSLTGVDTQYFGPGTRLTVL.